These T cell receptor beta chains were read from a single sample in a study of T-cell memory formation after mild COVID-19. TCRdb reprocessed the 5' RACE reads via MiXCR and lists one record per CDR3 protein. The sample lists roughly 500,000 distinct CDR3 sequences, approximately 20% occurring once. Specimen: PBMCs or a T cell subset sorted from them (not recorded which). The receptors derive from an adult woman who had mild COVID-19 (a few samples of this study predate the infection). Cell type and time point are not known. The CDR3 runs from the conserved cysteine through the conserved F or W. D genes are given only for firm matches. Rows may omit the clone size; those that give it use once, few, many or a size class.

v_call: TRBV15
j_call: TRBJ2-1
d_call: -
clone_size: few
cdr3_nt: TGTGCCACCAGCAGAGATCTAAGGAAGAGGGGCCTCTACAATGAGCAGTTCTTC
cdr3_aa: CATSRDLRKRGLYNEQFF

v_call: TRBV6-6
j_call: TRBJ2-1
d_call: -
clone_size: -
cdr3_nt: TGTGCCAGCAGTTACTCAGAACCTAATGAGCAGTTCTTC
cdr3_aa: CASSYSEPNEQFF

v_call: TRBV15
j_call: TRBJ2-4
d_call: -
clone_size: few
cdr3_nt: TGTGCCACCAGCAGTAAGGGAAAGGGCAGGGAGAACATTCAGTACTTC
cdr3_aa: CATSSKGKGRENIQYF

v_call: TRBV7-9
j_call: TRBJ2-5
d_call: TRBD2
clone_size: few
cdr3_nt: TGTGCCAGCAGCTTAGTCAGAGCGGGGGTTTTTGGAGAGACCCAGTACTTC
cdr3_aa: CASSLVRAGVFGETQYF

v_call: TRBV12-3/TRBV12-4
j_call: TRBJ1-1
d_call: -
clone_size: -
cdr3_nt: TGTGCCAGCATCCCCCCGGGACGGTGGGGTTCTGAAGCTTTCTTT
cdr3_aa: CASIPPGRWGSEAFF

v_call: TRBV4-1
j_call: TRBJ2-3
d_call: TRBD2
clone_size: many
cdr3_nt: TGCGCCAGCAGCCAACTAGCGGGGGGCACAGATACGCAGTATTTT
cdr3_aa: CASSQLAGGTDTQYF

v_call: TRBV20-1
j_call: TRBJ2-7
d_call: TRBD2
clone_size: -
cdr3_nt: TGCAGTGCTAGAGCGGAGCGGGACCCCTACGAGCAGTACTTC
cdr3_aa: CSARAERDPYEQYF

v_call: TRBV7-2
j_call: TRBJ2-3
d_call: -
clone_size: -
cdr3_nt: TGTGCCAGCAGCTTGTTAGGGAGACGCACAGATACGCAGTATTTT
cdr3_aa: CASSLLGRRTDTQYF

v_call: TRBV4-3
j_call: TRBJ1-1
d_call: -
clone_size: -
cdr3_nt: TGCGCCAGCAGCCAAGGGTATGCAGGGTCCGGGACTGAAGCTTTCTTT
cdr3_aa: CASSQGYAGSGTEAFF

v_call: TRBV27
j_call: TRBJ1-1
d_call: -
clone_size: -
cdr3_nt: TGTGCCAGCAGTTCCTACGACAGGAAAGCTTTCTTT
cdr3_aa: CASSSYDRKAFF

v_call: TRBV19
j_call: TRBJ1-1
d_call: TRBD1
clone_size: -
cdr3_nt: TGTGCCAGTAGTATCTCCGGAACGAGACAGGGCACTGAAGCTTTCTTT
cdr3_aa: CASSISGTRQGTEAFF

v_call: TRBV12-3/TRBV12-4
j_call: TRBJ2-5
d_call: -
clone_size: few
cdr3_nt: TGTGCCAGCATGCGGGGGCCAGAGACCCAGTACTTC
cdr3_aa: CASMRGPETQYF

v_call: TRBV29-1
j_call: TRBJ2-4
d_call: -
clone_size: -
cdr3_nt: TGCAGCGTTGACGAAACAGGGCTCCAAAACATTCAGTACTTC
cdr3_aa: CSVDETGLQNIQYF

v_call: TRBV5-1
j_call: TRBJ2-1
d_call: -
clone_size: few
cdr3_nt: TGCGCCAGCAGCTTGGCCAGGGGGGCCAGAGATGAGCAGTTCTTC
cdr3_aa: CASSLARGARDEQFF

v_call: TRBV6-2/TRBV6-3
j_call: TRBJ1-1
d_call: -
clone_size: few
cdr3_nt: TGTGCCAGCAGCCTCCCCCCCTTCGGCCCGGGACTGGGGAGAGGGAACACTGAAGCTTTCTTT
cdr3_aa: CASSLPPFGPGLGRGNTEAFF

v_call: TRBV27
j_call: TRBJ2-7
d_call: -
clone_size: -
cdr3_nt: TGTGCCAGCAGTTTCCGAGACCCCGGCCGCTACGAGCAGTACTTC
cdr3_aa: CASSFRDPGRYEQYF

v_call: TRBV7-6
j_call: TRBJ2-7
d_call: -
clone_size: few
cdr3_nt: TGTGCCAGCAGCTTCCCTCCAAGGAACGAGCAGTACTTC
cdr3_aa: CASSFPPRNEQYF

v_call: TRBV10-3
j_call: TRBJ2-3
d_call: -
clone_size: few
cdr3_nt: TGTGCCATCAGTGACCGGAGTAATAGACAGGGAGGAGATACGCAGTATTTT
cdr3_aa: CAISDRSNRQGGDTQYF

v_call: TRBV15
j_call: TRBJ2-2
d_call: TRBD1
clone_size: -
cdr3_nt: TGTGCCACCAGCAGAGATGAGTGGGACAGGGGAGGAACTCGAACCGGGGAGCTGTTTTTT
cdr3_aa: CATSRDEWDRGGTRTGELFF

v_call: TRBV29-1
j_call: TRBJ2-7
d_call: -
clone_size: -
cdr3_nt: TGCAGCGTTTTTGGCAGGGCCTACGAGCAGTACTTC
cdr3_aa: CSVFGRAYEQYF

v_call: TRBV5-1
j_call: TRBJ1-1
d_call: TRBD1
clone_size: -
cdr3_nt: TGCGCCAGCAGCTCCACACAGGGGGCGTCCACTGAAGCTTTCTTT
cdr3_aa: CASSSTQGASTEAFF

v_call: TRBV4-1
j_call: TRBJ1-2
d_call: -
clone_size: -
cdr3_nt: TGCGCCAGCAGAGACGTTAACTATGGCTACACCTTC
cdr3_aa: CASRDVNYGYTF

v_call: TRBV4-2
j_call: TRBJ1-2
d_call: -
clone_size: few
cdr3_nt: TGTGCCAGCAGCCCCCCGGTCCAGGAACGCCGGGGCTACACCTTC
cdr3_aa: CASSPPVQERRGYTF

v_call: TRBV19
j_call: TRBJ2-7
d_call: -
clone_size: -
cdr3_nt: TGTGCCAGTAGTATAGGGAGCCCTTCCTACGAGCAGTACTTC
cdr3_aa: CASSIGSPSYEQYF

v_call: TRBV20-1
j_call: TRBJ2-1
d_call: -
clone_size: few
cdr3_nt: TGCAGTGCTAGGCCGGGTGGACACTACAATGAGCAGTTCTTC
cdr3_aa: CSARPGGHYNEQFF

v_call: TRBV4-1
j_call: TRBJ1-2
d_call: TRBD1
clone_size: few
cdr3_nt: TGCGCCAGCAGCCAGCCGGGACAGGGGGCTTATGGCTACACCTTC
cdr3_aa: CASSQPGQGAYGYTF

v_call: TRBV4-1
j_call: TRBJ2-7
d_call: TRBD2
clone_size: -
cdr3_nt: TGCGCCAGCAGCCAAGTGCGGGGGGCCTCCTACGAGCAGTACTTC
cdr3_aa: CASSQVRGASYEQYF

v_call: TRBV5-1
j_call: TRBJ2-1
d_call: TRBD2
clone_size: -
cdr3_nt: TGCGCCAGCAGCCCGCCCAGCGGGAGAGAGTCCTACAATGAGCAGTTCTTC
cdr3_aa: CASSPPSGRESYNEQFF

v_call: TRBV5-1
j_call: TRBJ2-7
d_call: -
clone_size: -
cdr3_nt: TGCGCCAGCAGCAGACGGGAACAGGGCTACTACGAGCAGTACTTC
cdr3_aa: CASSRREQGYYEQYF

v_call: TRBV9
j_call: TRBJ2-1
d_call: -
clone_size: many
cdr3_nt: TGTGCCAGCAGCGAAGAACAGGGTACTAATGAGCAGTTCTTC
cdr3_aa: CASSEEQGTNEQFF

v_call: TRBV7-2
j_call: TRBJ1-2
d_call: TRBD1
clone_size: few
cdr3_nt: TGTGCCAGCAGCTTAAGCGCCCATGTGGCAGGGGGCGTTCACTATGGCTACACCTTC
cdr3_aa: CASSLSAHVAGGVHYGYTF

v_call: TRBV19
j_call: TRBJ2-7
d_call: TRBD2
clone_size: few
cdr3_nt: TGTGCCAGTAGTGCCACCCGGGAGGTGATGGAGCAGTACTTC
cdr3_aa: CASSATREVMEQYF

v_call: TRBV30
j_call: TRBJ2-2
d_call: -
clone_size: -
cdr3_nt: TGTGCCTGGGCGTGGGGCACCAACACCGGGGAGCTGTTTTTT
cdr3_aa: CAWAWGTNTGELFF

v_call: TRBV9
j_call: TRBJ2-5
d_call: -
clone_size: few
cdr3_nt: TGTGCCAGCAGCCCCCACGGGCAGGGAGGTGCAGAGACCCAGTACTTC
cdr3_aa: CASSPHGQGGAETQYF

v_call: TRBV10-3
j_call: TRBJ2-7
d_call: -
clone_size: few
cdr3_nt: TGTGCCATCAGGGGTTCAGGGACCTACGAGCAGTACTTC
cdr3_aa: CAIRGSGTYEQYF

v_call: TRBV7-9
j_call: TRBJ2-7
d_call: -
clone_size: few
cdr3_nt: TGTGCCAGCAGCCCTACCAACCGGGACCGTGGTCGGTTATCCTACGAGCAGTACTTC
cdr3_aa: CASSPTNRDRGRLSYEQYF

v_call: TRBV4-3
j_call: TRBJ2-3
d_call: -
clone_size: -
cdr3_nt: TGCGCCAGCAGCCGAGCGGAGCCAGATACGCAGTATTTT
cdr3_aa: CASSRAEPDTQYF

v_call: TRBV7-9
j_call: TRBJ2-5
d_call: TRBD1
clone_size: many
cdr3_nt: TGTGCCAGCAGCCTAGGGGGCGTGGAGACCCAGTACTTC
cdr3_aa: CASSLGGVETQYF

v_call: TRBV5-1
j_call: TRBJ2-7
d_call: -
clone_size: -
cdr3_nt: TGCGCCAGCAGCTTATCCCAATCCGCCGAGCAGTACTTC
cdr3_aa: CASSLSQSAEQYF

v_call: TRBV28
j_call: TRBJ1-4
d_call: -
clone_size: many
cdr3_nt: TGTGCCAGCAGAACTGGGGGGGGCGATGAAAAACTGTTTTTT
cdr3_aa: CASRTGGGDEKLFF

v_call: TRBV14
j_call: TRBJ1-2
d_call: -
clone_size: many
cdr3_nt: TGTGCCAGCAGCCAAGATTGGGGTGACTATGGCTACACCTTC
cdr3_aa: CASSQDWGDYGYTF